The rows below give T cell receptor beta chains drawn from one sample of a study of cytomegalovirus exposure and HLA in healthy donors. The protocol was immunoSEQ multiplex PCR, while the TCRdb copy is restricted to in-frame clones and leaves out a portion. The sample consists of about 130,000 clones, about 84% of them appearing once. Sequencing used PBMCs. All receptors come from a boy younger than 18 in good health and CMV-seronegative. Each CDR3 is given with its conserved first and last residue. A D gene is named only where the DNA matches it firmly. For some rows the clone size is stated as once, few or many, or as a class when expanded; others skip it.

j_gene	len	v_gene	d_gene	abundance	CDR3nt	CDR3aa
TRBJ1-1	16	TRBV30	NA	few	TGTGCCTGGAGTGTACCAGGGGACCTTATGAACACTGAAGCTTTCTTT	CAWSVPGDLMNTEAFF
TRBJ1-1	14	TRBV6-5	NA	NA	TGTGCCAGCAGGGGAAGGGAGGGCGACACTGAAGCTTTCTTT	CASRGREGDTEAFF
TRBJ2-7	11	TRBV10-3	TRBD2	NA	TGTGCCAGTTCGCCGTACCGGGACTATATATTC	CASSPYRDYIF
TRBJ2-1	11	TRBV30	TRBD2	NA	TGTGCCTCAGCGGGGTACAATGAGCAGTTCTTC	CASAGYNEQFF
TRBJ2-7	12	TRBV10-1	NA	NA	TGCGCCAGCAGTGATCGGGGCTACGAGCAGTACTTC	CASSDRGYEQYF
TRBJ1-1	12	TRBV6-6	NA	few	TGTGCCAGCATAGCGGGAAACACTGAAGCTTTCTTT	CASIAGNTEAFF
TRBJ1-1	17	TRBV27	NA	NA	TGTGCCAGCAGTTTATTTCCACCTGCGGGCAGAGTTTATGAAGCTTTCTTT	CASSLFPPAGRVYEAFF
TRBJ2-7	15	TRBV7-9	TRBD2	NA	TGTGCCAGCAGCTCCCAACTAGCGGTCTCCTACGAGCAGTACTTC	CASSSQLAVSYEQYF
TRBJ2-3	15	TRBV18	TRBD2	NA	TGTGCCAGCTCACCGCTAGCGGGAGTCACAGATACGCAGTATTTT	CASSPLAGVTDTQYF
TRBJ2-7	18	TRBV2	TRBD2	NA	TGTGCCAGCAGTGATGTCTGGTTAGCTAGCGGGAGGCCCTACGAGCAGTACTTC	CASSDVWLASGRPYEQYF
TRBJ2-3	15	TRBV11-3	NA	NA	TGTGCCAGCAGCTTAGGGCAGGGGAGCACAGATACGCAGTATTTT	CASSLGQGSTDTQYF
TRBJ1-5	13	TRBV2	NA	NA	TGTGCCAGCAGTGAAAGGTCGGGTCAGCCCCAGCATTTT	CASSERSGQPQHF
TRBJ1-3	16	TRBV7-6	TRBD1	NA	TGTGCCAGCAGCCTCGGGACAGGGTCCTCTGGAAACACCATATATTTT	CASSLGTGSSGNTIYF
TRBJ2-1	14	TRBV27	TRBD1	NA	TGTGCCAGCAGTTTTCAGACAGGGCAAAGTGAGCAGTTCTTC	CASSFQTGQSEQFF
TRBJ1-1	13	TRBV5-1	TRBD1	NA	TGCGCCAGCAGCTCTGACAGGGTCACTGAAGCTTTCTTT	CASSSDRVTEAFF
TRBJ2-4	17	TRBV4-2	NA	NA	TGTGCCAGCAGCCAAGAATTAGGGGCTACGACCAAAAACATTCAGTACTTC	CASSQELGATTKNIQYF
TRBJ1-1	12	TRBV7-9	NA	NA	TGTGCCAGCAGGCAGGGGCACACTGAAGCTTTCTTT	CASRQGHTEAFF
TRBJ2-1	15	TRBV6-5	TRBD2	NA	TGTGCCAGCAGTTTCGGGACTAGCGGGAGAAATGAGCAGTTCTTC	CASSFGTSGRNEQFF
TRBJ1-1	14	TRBV7-9	NA	NA	TGTGCCAGCAGCTTAGCCCGAGTTGTCACTGAAGCTTTCTTT	CASSLARVVTEAFF
TRBJ2-5	15	TRBV5-1	TRBD2	once	TGCGCCAGCAGCTCGGGACTAGCGGGTCCCTTAGCTCAGTACTTC	CASSSGLAGPLAQYF
TRBJ1-5	14	TRBV2	NA	NA	TGTGCCAGCAATATTGACAGGTACTATCAGCCCCAGCATTTT	CASNIDRYYQPQHF
TRBJ2-7	15	TRBV5-4	TRBD1	NA	TGTGCCAGCAGCTTTCCAGGACAGGGTTGGGGCGAGCAGTACTTC	CASSFPGQGWGEQYF
TRBJ1-5	15	TRBV7-8	TRBD1	NA	TGTGCCAGCAGCTTGGGGACAGGGGGAGGTCAGCCCCAGCATTTT	CASSLGTGGGQPQHF
TRBJ2-2	16	TRBV30	NA	NA	TGTGCCTGGGCGGCCTCCCGGCGGGGTAACACCGGGGAGCTGTTTTTT	CAWAASRRGNTGELFF
TRBJ1-1	19	TRBV4-3	TRBD1	once	TGCGCCAGCAGCCAAGATCTCGGGACAGGGGGCTTTGGTGTGACTGAAGCTTTCTTT	CASSQDLGTGGFGVTEAFF
TRBJ2-7	16	TRBV4-2	TRBD2	NA	TGTGCCAGCAGCCAGGGGGGGGGAAGTAACTCCTACGAGCAGTACTTC	CASSQGGGSNSYEQYF
TRBJ1-4	14	TRBV5-1	NA	NA	TGCGCCAGCAGCATCTGGGGGGGAGGTGAAAAACTGTTTTTT	CASSIWGGGEKLFF
TRBJ2-7	15	TRBV5-5	TRBD2	NA	TGTGCCAGCAGCTTGGAGGCTAGCGGGGCCTACGAGCAGTACTTC	CASSLEASGAYEQYF
TRBJ1-2	15	TRBV5-1	NA	NA	TGCGCCAGCAGCTTCGGGGGGGGGTCTAACTATGGCTACACCTTC	CASSFGGGSNYGYTF
TRBJ2-1	17	TRBV15	NA	NA	TGTGCCACCAGCCGTTCCCCCACGGACTATCGACGCAATGAGCAGTTCTTC	CATSRSPTDYRRNEQFF
TRBJ2-5	15	TRBV27	TRBD1	NA	TGTGCCAGCAGTTTATCTGGACAGGGGGGAGAGACCCAGTACTTC	CASSLSGQGGETQYF
TRBJ1-2	15	TRBV5-1	TRBD1	NA	TGCGCCAGCAGCTTGGCAGGGGGCGCCGGCTATGGCTACACCTTC	CASSLAGGAGYGYTF
TRBJ1-4	14	TRBV19	NA	NA	TGTGCCAGTAGAACCCAGGGGACTAATGAAAAACTGTTTTTT	CASRTQGTNEKLFF
TRBJ2-3	16	TRBV5-4	TRBD2	NA	TGTGCCAGCAGCTTGGCGCCTAGCGGGGGCACAGATACGCAGTATTTT	CASSLAPSGGTDTQYF
TRBJ1-1	14	TRBV5-1	TRBD1	NA	TGCGCCAGCAGCGCGACAGGGGGATCCACTGAAGCTTTCTTT	CASSATGGSTEAFF
TRBJ1-1	14	TRBV2	TRBD1	once	TGTGCCAGCAGTGTCGCGACAGGGGGAGCTGAAGCTTTCTTT	CASSVATGGAEAFF
TRBJ2-1	15	TRBV2	NA	NA	TGTGCCAGCTCCCAGTCGACTAGCTCCTACAATGAGCAGTTCTTC	CASSQSTSSYNEQFF
TRBJ2-1	12	TRBV5-1	TRBD1	NA	TGCGCCAGCAGCTTACAGGGGGTTGAGCAGTTCTTC	CASSLQGVEQFF
TRBJ2-1	19	TRBV4-2	NA	NA	TGTGCCAGCAGCCATCCTACCGGCAGGGCCGATAGCTCCTACAATGAGCAGTTCTTC	CASSHPTGRADSSYNEQFF
TRBJ2-3	15	TRBV7-6	NA	few	TGTGCCAGCAGCCAGGAGGGCGGGAGCACAGATACGCAGTATTTT	CASSQEGGSTDTQYF
TRBJ1-2	12	TRBV29-1	NA	NA	TGCAGCGTTGGTGGGCGTGACTATGGCTACACCTTC	CSVGGRDYGYTF
TRBJ2-3	14	TRBV4-1	TRBD2	few	TGCGCCAGCACCCTTAGCGGGGGCACAGATACGCAGTATTTT	CASTLSGGTDTQYF
TRBJ2-2	16	TRBV6-5	TRBD2	NA	TGTGCCAGCAGTTACGGAGCGGGGGCGAACACCGGGGAGCTGTTTTTT	CASSYGAGANTGELFF
TRBJ1-2	16	TRBV4-2	TRBD1	NA	TGTGCCAGCAGCCAAGCTGAGAGGGACAGGGACTATGGCTACACCTTC	CASSQAERDRDYGYTF
TRBJ2-2	17	TRBV9	NA	NA	TGTGCCAGCAGCCTCACCGTACTAGACCGGTCCACCGGGGAGCTGTTTTTT	CASSLTVLDRSTGELFF
TRBJ1-4	14	TRBV6-6	NA	few	TGTGCCAGCAGTTACGCTACCGGGGGTGAAAAACTGTTTTTT	CASSYATGGEKLFF
TRBJ1-2	13	TRBV1	NA	NA	TGCACCAGGGGGCTGAACGGGAACTATGGCTACACCTTC	CTRGLNGNYGYTF
TRBJ2-7	14	TRBV5-1	NA	NA	TGCGCCAGCAGCCCCCCTCTGGGGAGCTACGAGCAGTACTTC	CASSPPLGSYEQYF
TRBJ2-1	18	TRBV4-1	TRBD2	few	TGCGCCAGCAGCCAGACGGGACTAGCGGGAGAGCTAAACAATGAGCAGTTCTTC	CASSQTGLAGELNNEQFF
TRBJ2-6	14	TRBV5-1	NA	few	TGCGCCAGCAGAGGGGTGGAAGGGGCCAACGTCCTGACTTTC	CASRGVEGANVLTF
TRBJ2-1	15	TRBV11-2	NA	NA	TGTGCCAGCAGCTCCGGACGGGGATCCTACAATGAGCAGTTCTTC	CASSSGRGSYNEQFF
TRBJ1-2	14	TRBV19	NA	NA	TGTGCCAGTAGACCGGGACTTTCACTGGGTAATTACACCTTC	CASRPGLSLGNYTF
TRBJ1-5	14	TRBV7-6	NA	few	TGTGCCAGCAGCTCTGGACAGACAGATCAGCCCCAGCATTTT	CASSSGQTDQPQHF
TRBJ1-4	18	TRBV12-5	NA	NA	TGTGCTAGTGGTTTTTCGACACAGGGACGTGCAACTAATGAAAAACTGTTTTTT	CASGFSTQGRATNEKLFF
TRBJ2-1	11	TRBV30	TRBD2	few	TGTGCCTGGACTAGCGGTACTGAGCAGTTCTTC	CAWTSGTEQFF
TRBJ1-1	15	TRBV5-1	TRBD1	NA	TGCGCCAGCAGCTTACTGGACAGGGGGTACGCTGAAGCTTTCTTT	CASSLLDRGYAEAFF
TRBJ1-2	13	TRBV5-1	NA	NA	TGCGCCAGCAGCTTGACAGGACTAGAGGGCTACACCTTC	CASSLTGLEGYTF
TRBJ2-1	15	TRBV19	TRBD2	NA	TGTGCCAGTAGGACTAGCGGGAGGGCCGGGAATGAGCAGTTCTTC	CASRTSGRAGNEQFF
TRBJ1-4	15	TRBV19	TRBD1	few	TGTGCCACTATCCAGACCGGGACAGGATATGAAAAACTGTTTTTT	CATIQTGTGYEKLFF